One and the same sample provided the 19 T cell receptor beta chains below, sequenced in a study of blood T cells in healthy people across ages. Primed by a sample-barcoded 5' primer and a J-beta primer mix, a second PCR proceeded for about 7 to 11 cycles. TCRdb used MiXCR to reprocess the 5' RACE reads, holding one entry per CDR3 protein. The profile shows about 1,400,000 distinct CDR3 sequences, around 42% of them singletons. Specimen: blood. Source of these receptors: a woman aged 18-29 years in good health.

This clonotype was detected a few times. The chain links TRBV12-3 or TRBV12-4 to TRBJ2-3; unclear D gene. Trimming shortened V by 11 bases and J by 5 bases, and 8 bases separated the two germline ends. The CDR3 loop spans 10 amino acids. CDR3 sequence (DNA): TGTGCCCTCCGGAGAGATACGCAGTATTTT. Protein sequence: CALRRDTQYF.

V is TRBV5-1 and J is TRBJ1-2; TRBD1 might be the D (5 bases). With 0 bases removed from V and 6 bases from J, the gap between germline ends came to 18 bases. This CDR3 is built from 16 residues. Germline loops: CDR1 SGHRS, CDR2 YFSETQ. The CDR3 is CASSLEVGGIQNGYTF. CDR3 nucleotides: TGCGCCAGCAGCTTGGAAGTGGGGGGTATACAGAATGGCTACACCTTC.

This chain links TRBV7-8 with TRBJ2-6; TRBD2 matches at 11 bases. The CDR3 contains 19 residues. Germline V CDR1 and CDR2: SGHVS, FQNEAQ. The V segment lost 6 bases and the J segment 0 bases; nucleotides outside the gene matches: 10. The DNA for the CDR3 is TGTGCCAGCAGAAAGCCAGGACTAGCGGGTCTCTCTGGGGCCAACGTCCTGACTTTC. Residues: CASRKPGLAGLSGANVLTF.

There are a few counts of this clonotype. This chain joins TRBV20-1 and TRBJ2-7; D is possibly TRBD1 (5 bases). CDR3 length equals 14 residues. V lost 3 bases and J 0 bases, leaving 12 bases between the germline ends. Germline V gene data show CDR1 as DFQATT and CDR2 as SNEGSKA (reference sequence). CDR3 protein: CSASSQGDSYEQYF. CDR3 nucleotide sequence: TGCAGTGCTAGCTCCCAGGGCGACTCCTACGAGCAGTACTTC.

This clonotype came up a few times. V usage is TRBV12-3 or TRBV12-4 and J usage is TRBJ1-1, with TRBD1 matching over 9 bases. V dropped 1 base and J dropped 3; count of bases not matched to a gene: 9. This CDR3 spans 17 amino acids. CDR3 protein: CASSLGPGTGIDTEAFF. CDR3 nucleotides: TGTGCCAGCAGTTTAGGGCCCGGGACAGGGATAGACACTGAAGCTTTCTTT.

The chain uses TRBV25-1 and TRBJ1-5; D gene uncertain. Per the germline V gene, CDR1 is MGHDK and CDR2 is SYGVNS. This CDR3 has 13 residues. The V and J ends lost 0 bases and 9 bases respectively, with 9 bases between them. CDR3 region: CASSEYEYGPQHF. The CDR3 region has the DNA TGTGCCAGCAGTGAATATGAATATGGGCCCCAGCATTTT. The full variable domain, completed using reference TRBV25-1 and TRBJ1-5, is EADIYQTPRYLVIGTGKKITLECSQTMGHDKMYWYQQDPGMELHLIHYSYGVNSTEKGDLSSESTVSRIRTEHFPLTLESARPSHTSQYLCASSEYEYGPQHFGDGTRLSIL.

This clonotype was counted a few times. The chain combines TRBV6-6 with TRBJ2-5; maybe TRBD2 (6 bases). Trimming stripped 0 bases from V and 3 bases from J, with 14 bases between. This CDR3 has 16 amino acids. The V gene's germline CDR1 is MNHNY and CDR2 SVGAGI (reference sequence). CDR3 sequence reads: CASSYSGGRQEETQYF. The DNA for the CDR3 is TGTGCCAGCAGTTACTCCGGAGGGCGGCAGGAAGAGACCCAGTACTTC.

Of note for this clonotype: The junction departs from the called germline gene at one end, perhaps through a read error. The chain is built from TRBV28 and TRBJ2-7; D gene ambiguous. The CDR3 is made up of 13 amino acids. Germline CDR1 reads MDHEN; CDR2 reads SYDVKM. The CDR3, as DNA: TGTGCCAGCGGACCGCCGATCTCCTACGGGCAGTACTTC. Encoded protein: CASGPPISYGQYF.

A word on this clonotype: A much more abundant neighbour one base away suggests this may be a read error. The chain combines TRBV20-1 with TRBJ2-3, with D possibly TRBD2 on 6 matching bases. The CDR3 has 15 residues. Germline V gives CDR1 DFQATT, CDR2 SNEGSKA (reference sequence). The CDR3 spells CSARVGTSSTDMQYF. CDR3 nucleotides: TGCAGTGCTAGAGTGGGGACTTCTAGCACAGATATGCAGTATTTT.

In this sample, this clonotype turned up a few times. This rearrangement joins TRBV12-3 or TRBV12-4 to TRBJ2-1, with a tentative D call TRBD1 (6 bases). V gave up 6 bases and J gave up 9 bases, with 12 bases separating them. The CDR3 loop spans 12 amino acids. This CDR3 is CASRPTGIEQFF. CDR3 DNA: TGTGCCAGCAGACCCACAGGGATTGAGCAGTTCTTC.

The sample holds a few counts of this clonotype. The chain uses TRBV27 and TRBJ1-5; the D gene is possibly TRBD1 (6 bases). V was clipped by 5 bases and J by 7 bases, with 12 bases between them. The CDR3 has 13 amino acids. In germline, CDR1 is MNHEY, CDR2 SMNVEV (reference sequence). CDR3 DNA sequence: TGTGCCAGCAGTGCCAGGGGATTCCAGCCCCAGCATTTT. Its translation is CASSARGFQPQHF.

This clonotype was picked up many times. V usage is TRBV6-6 and J usage is TRBJ1-4; perhaps TRBD1 as D (5 bases). Per the germline V gene, CDR1 is MNHNY and CDR2 is SVGAGI (reference sequence). CDR3 length equals 13 residues. V lost 5 bases to trimming and J lost 8 bases, with 12 bases between them. This CDR3 is CASSRRQREKLFF. DNA of the CDR3: TGTGCCAGCAGTCGCAGACAGAGGGAAAAACTGTTTTTT.

The V and J genes are TRBV6-6 and TRBJ2-5; 13 bases line up with TRBD2. Per the germline V gene, CDR1 is MNHNY and CDR2 is SVGAGI (reference sequence). Trimming cost V 2 bases and J 3 bases; bases outside gene matches: 3. The CDR3 covers 16 residues. The CDR3 here is CASSYPTSGGKETQYF. CDR3 sequence (DNA): TGTGCCAGCAGTTACCCGACTAGCGGGGGGAAAGAGACCCAGTACTTC.

The rearrangement joins TRBV7-6 to TRBJ1-1, with 7 bases lining up with TRBD1. V dropped 4 bases and J dropped 0; count of bases not matched to a gene: 5. The V gene's germline CDR1 is SGHVS and CDR2 FNYEAQ. The CDR3 sequence is 15 residues long. The CDR3 reads CASSSRQGVNTEAFF. The DNA for the CDR3 is TGTGCCAGCAGCTCTCGACAGGGAGTGAACACTGAAGCTTTCTTT.

The V call is TRBV9, the J call TRBJ2-5; 13 positions agree with TRBD2. J was trimmed by 5 bases and V by 0 bases; bases with no gene match: 4. The germline V gene has CDR1 SGDLS and CDR2 YYNGEE. CDR3 size: 16 residues. The CDR3 protein is CASSVGTSGSYETQYF. DNA for the CDR3: TGTGCCAGCAGCGTAGGGACTAGCGGGAGTTACGAGACCCAGTACTTC.

For the CDR3, the DNA is TGTGCCAGTAGTATAGGTCCGGGGGCGGATGGAGAGACCCAGTACTTC. Translated: CASSIGPGADGETQYF. This chain uses TRBV19 with TRBJ2-5, with D perhaps assigned TRBD1 or TRBD2 (6 bases each). This CDR3 is built from 16 residues. Trimming stripped 1 base from V and 4 bases from J, with 16 bases between. Looked up from germline, CDR1 is LNHDA and CDR2 is SQIVND (reference sequence).

The chain couples TRBV7-2 to TRBJ1-2, with D uncertain. The germline V gene encodes CDR1 SGHTA and CDR2 FQGNSA. The CDR3 totals 14 residues. The V gene lost 5 bases and the J gene lost 6 bases, with 16 bases spanning the gap. The CDR3 is CASSQRTGTHGYTF. The CDR3 DNA sequence: TGTGCCAGCAGCCAAAGGACGGGAACCCATGGCTACACCTTC.

The rearrangement joins TRBV7-9 to TRBJ2-5; TRBD2 matches 11 bases. The CDR3 length is 16 residues. The junction had 8 bases not matched to a gene; V was cut back by 4 bases and J by 4 bases. Germline-derived CDR1 and CDR2 are SEHNR and FQNEAQ (reference sequence). The CDR3, as DNA: TGTGCCAGCAGCTCAGTACTAGCGGGAGCGGGAGAGACCCAGTACTTC. This encodes CASSSVLAGAGETQYF.

The rearrangement uses TRBV30 and TRBJ2-3; D not resolved. Trimming took 0 bases from V and 4 from J, leaving 11 bases between them. Per the germline V gene, CDR1 is GTSNPN and CDR2 is SVGIG (reference sequence). The CDR3 contains 14 residues. Written as DNA, the CDR3 is TGTGCCTGGAGTGTTGGCCCGGCCCCAGATACGCAGTATTTT. The encoded protein is CAWSVGPAPDTQYF.